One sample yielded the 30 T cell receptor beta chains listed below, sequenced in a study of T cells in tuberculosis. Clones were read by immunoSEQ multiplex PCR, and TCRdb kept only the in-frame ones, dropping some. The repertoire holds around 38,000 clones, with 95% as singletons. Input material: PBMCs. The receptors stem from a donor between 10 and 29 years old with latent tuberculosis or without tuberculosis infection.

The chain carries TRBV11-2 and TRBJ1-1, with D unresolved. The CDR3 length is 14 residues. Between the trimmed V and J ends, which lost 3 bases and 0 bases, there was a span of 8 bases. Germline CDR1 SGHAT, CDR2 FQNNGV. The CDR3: CASSLEGMNTEAFF. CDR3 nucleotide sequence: TGTGCCAGCAGCTTGGAGGGCATGAACACTGAAGCTTTCTTT.

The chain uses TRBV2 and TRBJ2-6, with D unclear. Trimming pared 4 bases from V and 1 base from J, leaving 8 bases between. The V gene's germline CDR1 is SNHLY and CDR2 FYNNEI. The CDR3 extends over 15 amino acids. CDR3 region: CASSGLQSGANVLTF. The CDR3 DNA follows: TGTGCCAGCAGTGGGTTACAATCTGGGGCCAACGTCCTGACTTTC.

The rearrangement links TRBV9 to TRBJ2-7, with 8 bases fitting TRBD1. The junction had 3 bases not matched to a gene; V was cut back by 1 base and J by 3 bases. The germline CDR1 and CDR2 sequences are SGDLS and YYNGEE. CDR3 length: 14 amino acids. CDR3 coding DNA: TGTGCCAGCAGCGTAAATACAGGGGGCTACGAGCAGTACTTC. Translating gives CASSVNTGGYEQYF.

As DNA, the CDR3 is TGTGCCAGCAGGTATACAGGGGGCGAAACTAACTATGGCTACACCTTC. This gives the protein CASRYTGGETNYGYTF. The V and J genes are TRBV7-2 and TRBJ1-2, with 9 bases fitting TRBD1. The CDR3 spans 16 residues. V shed 6 bases, J shed 0 bases, and the junction held 8 bases outside the gene matches. The germline V gene encodes CDR1 SGHTA and CDR2 FQGNSA.

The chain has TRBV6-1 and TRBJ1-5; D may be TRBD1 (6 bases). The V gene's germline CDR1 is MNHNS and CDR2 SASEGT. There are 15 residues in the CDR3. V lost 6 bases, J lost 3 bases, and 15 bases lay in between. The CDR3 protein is CASSLGQNLNQPQHF. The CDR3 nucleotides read TGTGCCAGCAGCCTAGGACAGAACCTCAATCAGCCCCAGCATTTT.

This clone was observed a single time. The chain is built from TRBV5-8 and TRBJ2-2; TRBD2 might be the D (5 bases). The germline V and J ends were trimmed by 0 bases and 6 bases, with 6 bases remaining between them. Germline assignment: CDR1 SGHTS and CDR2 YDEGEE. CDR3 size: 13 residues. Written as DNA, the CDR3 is TGTGCCAGCAGCTTGGAGAGGGCCGGGGAGCTGTTTTTT. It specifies CASSLERAGELFF.

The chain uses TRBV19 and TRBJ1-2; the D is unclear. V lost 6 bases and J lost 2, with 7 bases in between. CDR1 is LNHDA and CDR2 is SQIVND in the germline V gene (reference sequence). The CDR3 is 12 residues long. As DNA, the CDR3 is TGTGCCAGTAGCCCAGTGAACTATGGCTACACCTTC. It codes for CASSPVNYGYTF.

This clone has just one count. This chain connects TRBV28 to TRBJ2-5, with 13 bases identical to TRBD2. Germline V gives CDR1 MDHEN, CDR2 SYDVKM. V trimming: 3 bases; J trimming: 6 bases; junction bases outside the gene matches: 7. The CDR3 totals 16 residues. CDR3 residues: CASSFLGTSGVKTQYF. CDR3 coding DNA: TGTGCCAGCAGTTTCCTAGGGACTAGCGGGGTGAAGACCCAGTACTTC.

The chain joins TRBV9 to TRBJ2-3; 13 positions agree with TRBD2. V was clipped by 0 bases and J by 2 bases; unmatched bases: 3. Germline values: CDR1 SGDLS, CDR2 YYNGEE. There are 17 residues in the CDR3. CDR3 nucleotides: TGTGCCAGCAGCGTAGAGGGACTAGCGGGGTACACAGATACGCAGTATTTT. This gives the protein CASSVEGLAGYTDTQYF.

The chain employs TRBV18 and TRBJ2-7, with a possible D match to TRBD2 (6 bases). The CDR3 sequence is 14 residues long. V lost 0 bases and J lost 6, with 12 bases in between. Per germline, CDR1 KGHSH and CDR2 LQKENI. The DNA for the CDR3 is TGTGCCAGCTCACCACCCGCGGGGCCAGGCGAGCAGTACTTC. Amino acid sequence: CASSPPAGPGEQYF.

The CDR3 DNA is TGTGCCAGCTCACCCCCAGTCGGGACACCCCTCCACTTT. This sequence encodes CASSPPVGTPLHF. This rearrangement joins TRBV18 to TRBJ1-6; D is ambiguous. The CDR3 is 13 residues long. Germline CDR1 KGHSH, CDR2 LQKENI. Trimming took 3 bases from V and 11 from J, leaving 11 bases between them.

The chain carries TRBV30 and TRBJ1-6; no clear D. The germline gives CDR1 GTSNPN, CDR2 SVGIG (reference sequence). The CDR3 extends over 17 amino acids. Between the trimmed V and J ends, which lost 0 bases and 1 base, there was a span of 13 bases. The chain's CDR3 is CAWSVEGMRSYNSPLHF. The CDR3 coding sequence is TGTGCCTGGAGTGTAGAGGGAATGAGGTCCTATAATTCACCCCTCCACTTT.

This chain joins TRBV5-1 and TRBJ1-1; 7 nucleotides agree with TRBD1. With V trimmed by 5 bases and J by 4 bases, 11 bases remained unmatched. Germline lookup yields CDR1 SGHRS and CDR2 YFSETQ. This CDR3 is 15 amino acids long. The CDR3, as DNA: TGCGCCAGCAGGCTCACCAGGGGGTGGTCCACTGAAGCTTTCTTT. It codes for CASRLTRGWSTEAFF.

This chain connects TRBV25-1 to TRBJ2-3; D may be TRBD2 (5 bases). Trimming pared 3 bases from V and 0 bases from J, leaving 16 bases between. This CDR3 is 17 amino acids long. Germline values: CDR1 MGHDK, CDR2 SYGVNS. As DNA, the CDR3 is TGTGCCAGCAGTGACCCTGGACTGGGCCCTAGCACAGATACGCAGTATTTT. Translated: CASSDPGLGPSTDTQYF.

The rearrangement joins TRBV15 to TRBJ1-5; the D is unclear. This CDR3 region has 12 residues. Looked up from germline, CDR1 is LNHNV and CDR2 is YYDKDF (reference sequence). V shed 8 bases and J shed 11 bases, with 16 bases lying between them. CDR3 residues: CATVGALFAQHF. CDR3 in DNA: TGTGCCACCGTCGGAGCCCTTTTTGCCCAGCATTTT.

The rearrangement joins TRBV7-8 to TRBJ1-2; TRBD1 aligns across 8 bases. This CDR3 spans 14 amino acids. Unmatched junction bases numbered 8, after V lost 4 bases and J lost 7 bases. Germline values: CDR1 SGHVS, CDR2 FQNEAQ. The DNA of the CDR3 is TGTGCCAGCAGCTCCAGGACAGGGACGTCTGGCTACACCTTC. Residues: CASSSRTGTSGYTF.

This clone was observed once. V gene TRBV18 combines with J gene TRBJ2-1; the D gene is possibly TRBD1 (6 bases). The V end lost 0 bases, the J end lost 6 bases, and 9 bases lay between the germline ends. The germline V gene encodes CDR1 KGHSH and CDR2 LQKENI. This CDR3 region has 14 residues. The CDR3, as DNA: TGTGCCAGCTCACCACCGTCGGACAGCAATGAGCAGTTCTTC. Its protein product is CASSPPSDSNEQFF.

For the CDR3, the DNA is TGTGCCAGCAGCGATAAAGACAGGGGTGCACAGCCCCAGCATTTT. Protein: CASSDKDRGAQPQHF. The chain uses TRBV7-9 and TRBJ1-5; TRBD1 matches 8 bases. Looked up from germline, CDR1 is SEHNR and CDR2 is FQNEAQ (reference sequence). The V segment lost 5 bases and the J segment 7 bases; nucleotides outside the gene matches: 10. CDR3 length equals 15 residues.

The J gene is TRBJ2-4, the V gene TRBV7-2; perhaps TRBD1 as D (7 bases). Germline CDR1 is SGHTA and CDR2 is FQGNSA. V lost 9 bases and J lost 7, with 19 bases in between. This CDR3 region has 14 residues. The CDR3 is CARGRTGGWNIQYF. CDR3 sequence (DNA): TGTGCCAGGGGCCGGACAGGAGGGTGGAACATTCAGTACTTC.

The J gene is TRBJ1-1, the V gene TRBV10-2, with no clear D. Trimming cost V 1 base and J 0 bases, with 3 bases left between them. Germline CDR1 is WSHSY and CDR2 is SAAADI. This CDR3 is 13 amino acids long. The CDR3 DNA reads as TGCGCCAGCAGTGAGTTTATGAACACTGAAGCTTTCTTT. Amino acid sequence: CASSEFMNTEAFF.

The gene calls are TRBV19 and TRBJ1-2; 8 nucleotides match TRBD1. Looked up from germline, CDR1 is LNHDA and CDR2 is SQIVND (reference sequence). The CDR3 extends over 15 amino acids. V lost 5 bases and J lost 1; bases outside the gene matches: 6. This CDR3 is CASSGDRGINYGYTF. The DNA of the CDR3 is TGTGCCAGTAGTGGCGACAGGGGAATTAACTATGGCTACACCTTC.

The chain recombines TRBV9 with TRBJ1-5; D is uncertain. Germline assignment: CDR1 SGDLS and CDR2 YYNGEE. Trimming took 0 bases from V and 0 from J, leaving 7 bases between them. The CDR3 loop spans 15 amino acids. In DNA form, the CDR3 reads TGTGCCAGCAGCGTAGATGGGAGTAGCAATCAGCCCCAGCATTTT. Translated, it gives CASSVDGSSNQPQHF. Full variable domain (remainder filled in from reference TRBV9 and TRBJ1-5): DSGVTQTPKHLITATGQRVTLRCSPRSGDLSVYWYQQSLDQGLQFLIQYYNGEERAKGNILERFSAQQFPDLHSELNLSSLELGDSALYFCASSVDGSSNQPQHFGDGTRLSIL.

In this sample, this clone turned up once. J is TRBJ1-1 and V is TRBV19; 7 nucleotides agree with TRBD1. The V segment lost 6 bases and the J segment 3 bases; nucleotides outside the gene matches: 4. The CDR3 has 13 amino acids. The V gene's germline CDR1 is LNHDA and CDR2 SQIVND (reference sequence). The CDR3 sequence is CASSPQGDTEAFF. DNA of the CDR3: TGTGCCAGTAGCCCCCAGGGGGACACTGAAGCTTTCTTT.

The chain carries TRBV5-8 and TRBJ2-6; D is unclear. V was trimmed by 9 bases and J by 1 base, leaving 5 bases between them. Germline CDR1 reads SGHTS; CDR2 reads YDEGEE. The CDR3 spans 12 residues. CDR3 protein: CAILSGANVLTF. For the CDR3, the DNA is TGTGCCATCCTGTCTGGGGCCAACGTCCTGACTTTC.

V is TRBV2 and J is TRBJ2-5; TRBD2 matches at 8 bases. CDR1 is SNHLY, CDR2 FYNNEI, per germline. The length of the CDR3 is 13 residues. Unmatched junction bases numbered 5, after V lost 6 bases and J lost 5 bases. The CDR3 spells CASSGGAVETQYF. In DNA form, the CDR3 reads TGTGCCAGCAGCGGGGGGGCCGTTGAGACCCAGTACTTC.

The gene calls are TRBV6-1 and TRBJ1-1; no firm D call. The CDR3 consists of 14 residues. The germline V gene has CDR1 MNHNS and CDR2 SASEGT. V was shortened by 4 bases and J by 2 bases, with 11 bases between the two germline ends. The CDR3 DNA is TGTGCCAGCAGTGCTAGGTTTCCTAACACTGAAGCTTTCTTT. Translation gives CASSARFPNTEAFF.

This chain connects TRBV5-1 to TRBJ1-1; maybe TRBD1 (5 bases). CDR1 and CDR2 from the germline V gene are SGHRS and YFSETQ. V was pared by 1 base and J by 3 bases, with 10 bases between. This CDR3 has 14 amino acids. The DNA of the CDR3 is TGCGCCAGCAGCTTGTTAAGGGGTGACACTGAAGCTTTCTTT. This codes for CASSLLRGDTEAFF.

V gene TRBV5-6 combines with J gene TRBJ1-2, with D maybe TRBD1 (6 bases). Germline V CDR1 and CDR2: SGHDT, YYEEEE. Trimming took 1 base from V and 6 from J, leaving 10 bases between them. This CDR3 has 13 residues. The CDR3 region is CASSLNTGHGYTF. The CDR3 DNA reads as TGTGCCAGCAGCTTGAACACAGGGCATGGCTACACCTTC. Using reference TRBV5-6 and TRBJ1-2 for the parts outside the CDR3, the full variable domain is DAGVTQSPTHLIKTRGQQVTLRCSPKSGHDTVSWYQQALGQGPQFIFQYYEEEERQRGNFPDRFSGHQFPNYSSELNVNALLLGDSALYLCASSLNTGHGYTFGSGTRLTVV.

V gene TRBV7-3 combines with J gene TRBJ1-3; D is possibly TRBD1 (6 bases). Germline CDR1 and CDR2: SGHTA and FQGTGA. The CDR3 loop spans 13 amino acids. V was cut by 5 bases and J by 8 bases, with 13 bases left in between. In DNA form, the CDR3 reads TGTGCCAGCAGCCCTAGGGGGTGGGACACCATATATTTT. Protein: CASSPRGWDTIYF. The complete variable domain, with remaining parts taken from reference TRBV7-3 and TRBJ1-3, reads GAGVSQTPSNKVTEKGKYVELRCDPISGHTALYWYRQSLGQGPEFLIYFQGTGAADDSGLPNDRFFAVRPEGSVSTLKIQRTERGDSAVYLCASSPRGWDTIYFGEGSWLTVV.

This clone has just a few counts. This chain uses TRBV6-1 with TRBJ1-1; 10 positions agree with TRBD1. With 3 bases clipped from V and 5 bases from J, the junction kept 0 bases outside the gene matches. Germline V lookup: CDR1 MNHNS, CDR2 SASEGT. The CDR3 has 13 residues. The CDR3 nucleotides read TGTGCCAGCAGTGAGGGACAGGGGACTGAAGCTTTCTTT. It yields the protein CASSEGQGTEAFF.